The 32 T cell receptor beta chains below come from one sample, sequenced in a study of T cell responses to AZD1222 COVID-19 vaccine. The protocol was immunoSEQ multiplex PCR, while the TCRdb copy is restricted to in-frame clones and leaves out a portion. In the table there are over 45,000 clones, 75% to 90% of which are singletons. Sequences were derived from peripheral blood, sampled on day 0 of AZD1222 vaccination. The receptor source for this set is an adult in good health.

The count of this clone is one. V and J are TRBV7-9 and TRBJ1-1, with TRBD1 matching over 8 bases. The CDR3 extends over 16 amino acids. The V gene's germline CDR1 is SEHNR and CDR2 FQNEAQ (reference sequence). V gave up 1 base and J gave up 4 bases; unmatched junction bases: 8. The DNA for the CDR3 is TGTGCCAGCAGCTTAGTATTGACAGGGGAGACCACTGAAGCTTTCTTT. Residues: CASSLVLTGETTEAFF.

The chain employs TRBV3-1 (or the pseudogene TRBV3-2) and TRBJ2-3, with a tentative D call TRBD1 (6 bases). This CDR3 contains 10 residues. In germline, CDR1 is LGHDT, CDR2 YNNKEL (reference sequence). Trimming removed 6 bases at V and 11 bases at J, with 9 bases between. The DNA for the CDR3 is TGTGCCAGCAGTGAGGACAGGCAGTATTTT. Encoded protein: CASSEDRQYF.

This rearrangement joins TRBV28 to TRBJ1-1, with 8 bases fitting TRBD1. Germline CDR1 and CDR2: MDHEN and SYDVKM. Losses at the gene ends were 7 bases for V and 3 bases for J; bases not matched to a gene: 7. CDR3 length equals 14 residues. The CDR3 reads CASNLGQGHTEAFF. In DNA form, the CDR3 reads TGTGCCAGCAACCTCGGACAGGGCCACACTGAAGCTTTCTTT.

V gene TRBV24-1 combines with J gene TRBJ2-2; maybe TRBD1 (6 bases). The CDR3 sequence is 13 residues long. CDR1 is KGHDR and CDR2 is SFDVKD in the germline V gene. V gave up 7 bases and J gave up 5 bases, with 10 bases separating them. In DNA, the CDR3 is TGTGCCACCAGGCAAACAGGGACCGGGGAGCTGTTTTTT. Residues: CATRQTGTGELFF.

The chain combines TRBV29-1 with TRBJ2-7, with TRBD1 identical over 10 bases. The V gene's germline CDR1 is SQVTM and CDR2 ANQGSEA. V trimming: 0 bases; J trimming: 2 bases; junction bases outside the gene matches: 10. This CDR3 is built from 17 residues. The CDR3 reads CSVEDTATGGSAYEQYF. CDR3 in DNA: TGCAGCGTTGAAGATACCGCGACAGGGGGCTCCGCCTACGAGCAGTACTTC.

This chain uses TRBV3-1 (or the pseudogene TRBV3-2) with TRBJ2-1; 7 bases map to TRBD1. CDR1 and CDR2 (germline): LGHDT, YNNKEL (reference sequence). CDR3 length equals 16 residues. J gave up 4 bases and V 0 bases, and 6 bases lay outside the gene matches. CDR3 coding DNA: TGTGCCAGCAGCCAAGATGCAGGACAGGTATACAATGAGCAGTTCTTC. Protein: CASSQDAGQVYNEQFF.

The chain uses TRBV29-1 and TRBJ2-3; maybe TRBD2 (7 bases). Germline assignment: CDR1 SQVTM and CDR2 ANQGSEA. This CDR3 spans 12 amino acids. Trimming cost V 6 bases and J 4 bases, with 11 bases left between them. The CDR3 sequence is CSVRGGADTQYF. In nucleotides, the CDR3 is TGCAGCGTCAGGGGAGGGGCAGATACGCAGTATTTT.

The gene calls are TRBV4-1 and TRBJ1-2; D is perhaps TRBD1 (5 bases). This CDR3 region has 17 residues. Germline-derived CDR1 and CDR2 are MGHRA and YSYEKL. Trimming removed 1 base from V and 7 bases from J, with 22 bases in between. CDR3 DNA sequence: TGCGCCAGCAGCCAAGCACAGGCTGGGACCCGGGGGGTTGGCTACACCTTC. Translated, it gives CASSQAQAGTRGVGYTF.

This clone occurred a few times. The CDR3 nucleotides are TGTGCCAGTAACGGACAGGGTCCTTCCAACTATGGCTACACCTTC. Amino acids: CASNGQGPSNYGYTF. This chain joins TRBV19 and TRBJ1-2; 8 nucleotides line up with TRBD1. The V and J ends lost 7 bases and 2 bases, in that order; junction bases with no gene match: 9. CDR3 size: 15 residues. Germline CDR1 and CDR2: LNHDA and SQIVND (reference sequence). Drawing the rest from reference TRBV19 and TRBJ1-2, the complete variable domain is DGGITQSPKYLFRKEGQNVTLSCEQNLNHDAMYWYRQDPGQGLRLIYYSQIVNDFQKGDIAEGYSVSREKKESFPLTVTSAQKNPTAFYLCASNGQGPSNYGYTFGSGTRLTVV.

The rearrangement links TRBV6-2 or TRBV6-3 to TRBJ2-7; D is uncertain. Germline V CDR1 and CDR2: MNHEY, SVGEGT. CDR3 length: 13 amino acids. Trimming shortened V by 0 bases and J by 2 bases, and 5 bases separated the two germline ends. CDR3 nucleotide sequence: TGTGCCAGCAGTTACTCCACAACCTACGAGCAGTACTTC. It translates to CASSYSTTYEQYF.

This clone was picked up one time. The chain joins TRBV5-5 to TRBJ2-7; TRBD2 aligns across 10 bases. Unmatched junction bases numbered 10, after V lost 7 bases and J lost 3 bases. CDR3 length equals 15 residues. Germline CDR1 and CDR2: SGHKS and YYEKEE (reference sequence). CDR3 DNA sequence: TGTGCCAGCCGGGGATGGGCTAGCGGGGGCTACGAGCAGTACTTC. This encodes CASRGWASGGYEQYF.

The chain has TRBV10-1 and TRBJ1-5; D unresolved. Trimming shortened V by 2 bases and J by 4 bases, and 6 bases separated the two germline ends. Germline CDR1 and CDR2: WNHNN and SYGVQD (reference sequence). The CDR3 runs 13 residues. CDR3 in DNA: TGCGCCAGCAGTGAGGGGATAAATCAGCCCCAGCATTTT. Protein: CASSEGINQPQHF.

This clone was seen once. CDR3 coding DNA: TGCGCCAGCAGCTTAGCTCTCGGCAGGGAAGGCGAGCAGTACTTC. It specifies CASSLALGREGEQYF. This chain links TRBV5-1 with TRBJ2-7, with D possibly matching TRBD1 (5 bases). The CDR3 consists of 15 residues. Deletions cut 2 bases from V and 6 bases from J, with 18 bases between. Germline loops: CDR1 SGHRS, CDR2 YFSETQ.

This clone was observed a few times. The chain uses TRBV7-9 and TRBJ1-2; 8 bases are a match to TRBD1. This CDR3 is 15 amino acids long. The junction had 3 bases not matched to a gene; V was cut back by 1 base and J by 2 bases. Germline values: CDR1 SEHNR, CDR2 FQNEAQ (reference sequence). The CDR3 loop is CASSLGTGLNYGYTF. The CDR3 nucleotides are TGTGCCAGCAGCTTAGGGACAGGGCTGAACTATGGCTACACCTTC.

The rearrangement links TRBV18 to TRBJ2-7; 8 bases match TRBD1. CDR1 and CDR2 from the germline V gene are KGHSH and LQKENI. This CDR3 comprises 13 residues. The V and J ends lost 6 bases and 3 bases, in that order; junction bases with no gene match: 4. CDR3 bases: TGTGCCAGCTCCCCCAGGGGGCTCTACGAGCAGTACTTC. This gives the protein CASSPRGLYEQYF.

This clone has a handful of counts. The chain recombines TRBV11-3 with TRBJ2-4; the D is unclear. Trimming shortened V by 5 bases and J by 0 bases, and 11 bases separated the two germline ends. CDR1 and CDR2 from the germline V gene are SGHNT and YENEEA. This CDR3 spans 15 amino acids. For the CDR3, the DNA is TGTGCCAGCAGCGCTCGCCGCATAGCCAAAAACATTCAGTACTTC. Its protein product is CASSARRIAKNIQYF.

The V and J genes are TRBV3-1 (or the pseudogene TRBV3-2) and TRBJ1-6; a weak D match, TRBD1 (5 bases). Deletions cut 4 bases from V and 4 bases from J, with 11 bases between. Germline V gene data show CDR1 as LGHDT and CDR2 as YNNKEL (reference sequence). The CDR3 consists of 15 residues. The CDR3 sequence: CASSPERGYNSPLHF. CDR3 in DNA: TGTGCCAGCAGCCCCGAACGGGGGTATAATTCACCCCTCCACTTT.

The chain is built from TRBV6-6 and TRBJ1-2; TRBD1 is a possible D gene (6 bases). V lost 0 bases, J lost 5 bases, and 13 bases lay in between. The length of the CDR3 is 15 residues. CDR1 is MNHNY and CDR2 is SVGAGI in the germline V gene (reference sequence). The chain's CDR3 is CASSYSAGVGYGYTF. CDR3 sequence (DNA): TGTGCCAGCAGTTACTCGGCAGGGGTGGGATATGGCTACACCTTC.

This chain uses TRBV6-2 or TRBV6-3 with TRBJ2-7; 8 nucleotides line up with TRBD1. With 2 bases clipped from V and 4 bases from J, the junction kept 4 bases outside the gene matches. The CDR3 contains 14 residues. The germline gives CDR1 MNHEY, CDR2 SVGEGT. CDR3 in DNA: TGTGCCAGCAGTTACGAACAGGGGGTATACGAGCAGTACTTC. Amino acids: CASSYEQGVYEQYF.

The CDR3 spells CASSYLEGAGVHF. As DNA, the CDR3 is TGTGCCAGCAGTTATCTAGAGGGGGCGGGCGTCCACTTT. This chain links TRBV6-5 with TRBJ1-6; TRBD1 matches at 7 bases. The length of the CDR3 is 13 residues. The germline CDR1 and CDR2 sequences are MNHEY and SVGAGI. V lost 3 bases to trimming and J lost 17 bases; unmatched junction nucleotides: 10.

The chain combines TRBV7-3 with TRBJ2-3; 9 bases agree with TRBD1. V trimming: 2 bases; J trimming: 0 bases; junction bases outside the gene matches: 0. CDR1 is SGHTA, CDR2 FQGTGA, per germline. The CDR3 contains 15 residues. The CDR3 coding sequence is TGTGCCAGCAGCTTAGGACAGGGGAGCACAGATACGCAGTATTTT. It translates to CASSLGQGSTDTQYF.

This clone was counted once. The chain recombines TRBV7-9 with TRBJ2-3; 11 nucleotides line up with TRBD2. V gave up 3 bases and J gave up 2 bases; unmatched junction bases: 4. Germline V gene lookup returns CDR1 SEHNR and CDR2 FQNEAQ (reference sequence). CDR3 length equals 16 residues. The CDR3 DNA follows: TGTGCCAGCAGCTTGGGTAGCGGGGGGGACACAGATACGCAGTATTTT. As protein: CASSLGSGGDTDTQYF.

V is TRBV27 and J is TRBJ1-6; a weak D match, TRBD1 (5 bases). The CDR3 loop spans 14 amino acids. CDR1 and CDR2 from the germline V gene are MNHEY and SMNVEV (reference sequence). V lost 5 bases, J lost 6 bases, and 11 bases lay in between. CDR3 sequence: CASSKGLVNSPLHF. In DNA form, the CDR3 reads TGTGCCAGCAGTAAGGGGCTAGTTAATTCACCCCTCCACTTT.

This rearrangement joins TRBV27 to TRBJ1-1, with D maybe TRBD1 (6 bases). The CDR3 has 14 residues. With 5 bases removed from V and 3 bases from J, the gap between germline ends came to 13 bases. CDR1 is MNHEY and CDR2 is SMNVEV in the germline V gene (reference sequence). The CDR3 region is CASSPLRQDTEAFF. CDR3 in DNA: TGTGCCAGCAGTCCCCTTCGACAGGACACTGAAGCTTTCTTT.

The chain uses TRBV5-4 and TRBJ2-7, with 8 bases aligning to TRBD1. The germline gives CDR1 SGHNT, CDR2 YYREEE (reference sequence). Losses at the gene ends were 4 bases for V and 0 bases for J; bases not matched to a gene: 3. This CDR3 spans 14 amino acids. The CDR3 protein is CASSRTGSSYEQYF. The CDR3 DNA sequence: TGTGCCAGCAGCCGGACAGGGAGCTCCTACGAGCAGTACTTC.

To note about this clone: Other DNA sequences in this specimen translate into the identical CDR3. The genes are TRBV6-1 and TRBJ2-3; the D is unclear. Trimming left V 3 bases short and J 2 bases short, with 12 bases between. This CDR3 spans 15 amino acids. Germline V CDR1 and CDR2: MNHNS, SASEGT. CDR3 sequence: CASSEASVYTDTQYF. DNA of the CDR3: TGTGCCAGCAGTGAGGCGAGTGTTTACACAGATACGCAGTATTTT.

This chain links TRBV10-2 with TRBJ2-2; 11 bases match TRBD1. CDR3 size: 16 residues. CDR1 and CDR2 from the germline V gene are WSHSY and SAAADI. V was clipped by 0 bases and J by 7 bases; unmatched bases: 4. CDR3 nucleotides: TGCGCCAGCAGTGAGTCCCGGGACAGGGGGAGCGGGGAGCTGTTTTTT. This translates into CASSESRDRGSGELFF.

The chain has TRBV5-8 and TRBJ1-1; D unclear. Germline CDR1 and CDR2: SGHTS and YDEGEE. The CDR3 covers 16 residues. Trimming took off 0 bases at V and 3 bases at J, with 15 bases between the two ends. The CDR3 DNA is TGTGCCAGCAGCTTGGCCTTATTGGCGGTAGACACTGAAGCTTTCTTT. This gives the protein CASSLALLAVDTEAFF.

The genes are TRBV5-6 and TRBJ2-1; D gene ambiguous. The CDR3 extends over 15 amino acids. CDR1 and CDR2 from the germline V gene are SGHDT and YYEEEE. The V end was cut by 0 bases, the J end by 6 bases, with 13 bases between. The CDR3 loop is CASSLVGTRSNEQFF. CDR3 DNA sequence: TGTGCCAGCAGCTTGGTAGGAACTCGAAGCAATGAGCAGTTCTTC.

The gene calls are TRBV7-9 and TRBJ2-5; 14 nucleotides agree with TRBD2. V shed 3 bases, J shed 4 bases, and the junction held 1 base outside the gene matches. CDR1 and CDR2 (germline): SEHNR, FQNEAQ (reference sequence). The CDR3 has 15 residues. The CDR3 region has the DNA TGTGCCAGCAGCTTGGGGACTAGCGGGGGAGAGACCCAGTACTTC. Protein product: CASSLGTSGGETQYF.

V usage is TRBV3-1 (or the pseudogene TRBV3-2) and J usage is TRBJ1-2, with TRBD1 matching 8 bases. The CDR3 covers 14 residues. Germline lookup yields CDR1 LGHDT and CDR2 YNNKEL (reference sequence). J gave up 8 bases and V 0 bases, and 5 bases lay outside the gene matches. The DNA of the CDR3 is TGTGCCAGCAGCCAAGATCTATGGGACAGGGGCTACACCTTC. Its translation is CASSQDLWDRGYTF.

V and J are TRBV6-4 and TRBJ1-6; TRBD1 might be the D (5 bases). The V and J ends lost 2 bases and 9 bases respectively, with 11 bases between them. This CDR3 has 14 amino acids. The germline CDR1 and CDR2 sequences are MRHNA and SNTAGT. The chain's CDR3 is CASSDTREGSPLHF. The CDR3 DNA reads as TGTGCCAGCAGTGACACCAGGGAGGGTTCACCCCTCCACTTT.